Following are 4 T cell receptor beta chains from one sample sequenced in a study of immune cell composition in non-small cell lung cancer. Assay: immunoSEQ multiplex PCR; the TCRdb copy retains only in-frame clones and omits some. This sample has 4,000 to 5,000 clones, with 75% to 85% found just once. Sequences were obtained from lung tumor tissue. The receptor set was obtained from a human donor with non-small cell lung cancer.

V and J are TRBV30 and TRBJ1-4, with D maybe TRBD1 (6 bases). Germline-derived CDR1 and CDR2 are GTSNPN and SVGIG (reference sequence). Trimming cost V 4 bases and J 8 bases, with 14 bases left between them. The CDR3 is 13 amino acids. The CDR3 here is CAWKDSGWEKLFF. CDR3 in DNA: TGTGCCTGGAAGGACAGTGGCTGGGAAAAACTGTTTTTT.

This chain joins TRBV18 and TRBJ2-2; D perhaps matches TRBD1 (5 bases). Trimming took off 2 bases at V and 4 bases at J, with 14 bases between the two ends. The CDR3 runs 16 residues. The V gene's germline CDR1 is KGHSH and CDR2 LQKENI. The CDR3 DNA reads TGTGCCAGCTCACCAAATAAGGGGCCGAGCACCGGGGAGCTGTTTTTT. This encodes CASSPNKGPSTGELFF.

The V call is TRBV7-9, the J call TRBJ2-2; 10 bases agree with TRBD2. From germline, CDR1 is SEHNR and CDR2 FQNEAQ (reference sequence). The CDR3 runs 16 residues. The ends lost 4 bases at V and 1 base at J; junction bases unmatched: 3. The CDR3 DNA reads TGTGCCAGCAGCTCAGTAGCGGGGGGGAACACCGGGGAGCTGTTTTTT. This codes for CASSSVAGGNTGELFF.

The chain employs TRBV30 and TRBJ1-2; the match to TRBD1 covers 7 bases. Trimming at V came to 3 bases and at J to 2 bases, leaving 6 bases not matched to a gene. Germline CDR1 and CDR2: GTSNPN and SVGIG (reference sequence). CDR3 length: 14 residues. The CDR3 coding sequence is TGTGCCTGGAGCCGACAGGGACAGAACTATGGCTACACCTTC. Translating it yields CAWSRQGQNYGYTF.